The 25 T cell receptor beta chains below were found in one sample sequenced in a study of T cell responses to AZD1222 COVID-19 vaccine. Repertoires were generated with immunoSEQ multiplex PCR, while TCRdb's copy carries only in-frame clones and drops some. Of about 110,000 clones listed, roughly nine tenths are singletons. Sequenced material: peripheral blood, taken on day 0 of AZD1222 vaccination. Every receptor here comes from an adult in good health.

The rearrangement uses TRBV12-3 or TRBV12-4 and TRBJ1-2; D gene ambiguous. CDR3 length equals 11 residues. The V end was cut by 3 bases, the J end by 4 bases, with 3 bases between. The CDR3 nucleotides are TGTGCCAGCAGTTTTGGCTATGGCTACACCTTC. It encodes CASSFGYGYTF.

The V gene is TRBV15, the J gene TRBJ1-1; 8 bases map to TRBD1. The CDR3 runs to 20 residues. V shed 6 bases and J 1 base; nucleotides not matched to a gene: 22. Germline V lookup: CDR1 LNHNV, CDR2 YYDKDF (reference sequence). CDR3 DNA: TGTGCCACCAGGCCACTACGATTCGGGACAGGACTTGTGGCGAACACTGAAGCTTTCTTT. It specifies CATRPLRFGTGLVANTEAFF.

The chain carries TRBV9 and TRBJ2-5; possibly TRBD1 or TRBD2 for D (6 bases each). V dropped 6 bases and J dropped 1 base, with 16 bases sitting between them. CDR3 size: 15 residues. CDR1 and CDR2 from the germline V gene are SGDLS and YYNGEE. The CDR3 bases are TGTGCCAGCACCAAAAGAGGGGGGACCCAAGAGACCCAGTACTTC. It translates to CASTKRGGTQETQYF.

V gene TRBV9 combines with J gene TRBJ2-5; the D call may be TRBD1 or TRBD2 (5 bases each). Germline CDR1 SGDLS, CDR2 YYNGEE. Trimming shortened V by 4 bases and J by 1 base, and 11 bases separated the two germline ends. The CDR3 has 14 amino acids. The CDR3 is CASSFRDGQETQYF. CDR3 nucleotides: TGTGCCAGCAGCTTCCGGGACGGCCAAGAGACCCAGTACTTC.

CDR3 region: CASSLGSNTGELFF. The CDR3 nucleotides are TGCGCCAGCAGCTTGGGTTCGAACACCGGGGAGCTGTTTTTT. The V gene is TRBV5-1, the J gene TRBJ2-2; no reliable D call. The CDR3 totals 14 residues. V lost 0 bases and J lost 0, with 3 bases in between. Germline values: CDR1 SGHRS, CDR2 YFSETQ. The whole variable domain, remainder taken from reference TRBV5-1 and TRBJ2-2, is KAGVTQTPRYLIKTRGQQVTLSCSPISGHRSVSWYQQTPGQGLQFLFEYFSETQRNKGNFPGRFSGRQFSNSRSEMNVSTLELGDSALYLCASSLGSNTGELFFGEGSRLTVL.

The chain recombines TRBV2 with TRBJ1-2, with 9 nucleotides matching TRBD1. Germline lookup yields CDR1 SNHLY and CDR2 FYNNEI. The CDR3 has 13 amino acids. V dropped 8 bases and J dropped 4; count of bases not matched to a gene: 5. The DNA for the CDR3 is TGTGCCAGCCAACTACAGGGGGCCTATGGCTACACCTTC. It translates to CASQLQGAYGYTF.

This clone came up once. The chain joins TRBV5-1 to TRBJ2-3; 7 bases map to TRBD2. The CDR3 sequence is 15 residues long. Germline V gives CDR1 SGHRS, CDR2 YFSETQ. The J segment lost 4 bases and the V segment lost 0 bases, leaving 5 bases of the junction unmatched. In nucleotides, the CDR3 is TGCGCCAGCAGCTTGGGGGCTAGCGGACCAGATACGCAGTATTTT. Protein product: CASSLGASGPDTQYF. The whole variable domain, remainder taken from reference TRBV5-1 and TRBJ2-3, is KAGVTQTPRYLIKTRGQQVTLSCSPISGHRSVSWYQQTPGQGLQFLFEYFSETQRNKGNFPGRFSGRQFSNSRSEMNVSTLELGDSALYLCASSLGASGPDTQYFGPGTRLTVL.

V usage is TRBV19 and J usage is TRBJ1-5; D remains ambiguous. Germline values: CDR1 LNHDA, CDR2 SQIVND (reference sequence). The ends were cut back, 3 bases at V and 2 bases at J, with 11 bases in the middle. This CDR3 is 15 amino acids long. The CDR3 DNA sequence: TGTGCCAGTAGTATCGGTGTGATTGGCAATCAGCCCCAGCATTTT. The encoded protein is CASSIGVIGNQPQHF.

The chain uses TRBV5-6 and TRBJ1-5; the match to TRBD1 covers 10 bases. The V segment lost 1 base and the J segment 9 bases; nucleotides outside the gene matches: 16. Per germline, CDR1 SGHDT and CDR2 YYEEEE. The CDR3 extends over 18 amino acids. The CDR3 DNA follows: TGTGCCAGCAGCTTGTTTGGGACAGGGGATTTAGCGCTCGGGCCCCAGCATTTT. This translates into CASSLFGTGDLALGPQHF.

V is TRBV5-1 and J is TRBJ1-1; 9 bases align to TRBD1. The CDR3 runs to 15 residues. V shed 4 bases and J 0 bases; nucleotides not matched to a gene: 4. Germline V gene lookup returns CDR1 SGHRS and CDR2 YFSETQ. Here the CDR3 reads CASSIQGALNTEAFF. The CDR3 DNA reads TGCGCCAGCAGCATACAGGGGGCCCTGAACACTGAAGCTTTCTTT.

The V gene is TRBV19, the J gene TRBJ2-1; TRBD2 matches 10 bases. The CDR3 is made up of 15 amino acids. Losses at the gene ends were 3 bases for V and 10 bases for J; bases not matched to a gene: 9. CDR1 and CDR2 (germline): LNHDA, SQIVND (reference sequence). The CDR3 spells CASSMKTSGFWEQFF. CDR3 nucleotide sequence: TGTGCCAGTAGTATGAAGACTAGCGGGTTTTGGGAGCAGTTCTTC.

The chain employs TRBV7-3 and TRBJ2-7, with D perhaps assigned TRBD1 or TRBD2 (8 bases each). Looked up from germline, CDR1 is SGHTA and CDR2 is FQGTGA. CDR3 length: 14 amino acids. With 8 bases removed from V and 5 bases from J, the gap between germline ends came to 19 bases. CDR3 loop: CASQREGQDNEQYF. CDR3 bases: TGTGCCAGCCAACGGGAGGGACAGGATAACGAGCAGTACTTC. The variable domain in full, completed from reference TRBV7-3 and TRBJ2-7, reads GAGVSQTPSNKVTEKGKYVELRCDPISGHTALYWYRQSLGQGPEFLIYFQGTGAADDSGLPNDRFFAVRPEGSVSTLKIQRTERGDSAVYLCASQREGQDNEQYFGPGTRLTVT.

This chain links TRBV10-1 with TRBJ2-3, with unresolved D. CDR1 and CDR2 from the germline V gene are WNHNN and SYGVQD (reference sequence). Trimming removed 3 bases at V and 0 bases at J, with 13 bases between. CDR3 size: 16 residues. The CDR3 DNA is TGCGCCAGCAGTGAACGCGGCAGACCCAGCACAGATACGCAGTATTTT. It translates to CASSERGRPSTDTQYF.

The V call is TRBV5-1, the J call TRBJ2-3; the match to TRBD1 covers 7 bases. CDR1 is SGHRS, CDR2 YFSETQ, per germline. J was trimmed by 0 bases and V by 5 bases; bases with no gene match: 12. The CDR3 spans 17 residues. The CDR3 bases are TGCGCCAGCAGTTCACTGGGGACAGACTCTAGCACAGATACGCAGTATTTT. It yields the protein CASSSLGTDSSTDTQYF.

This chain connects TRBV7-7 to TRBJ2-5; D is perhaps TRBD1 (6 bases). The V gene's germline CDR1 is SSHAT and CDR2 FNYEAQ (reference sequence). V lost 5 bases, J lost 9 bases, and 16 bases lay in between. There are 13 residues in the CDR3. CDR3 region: CASSTGHQAPQYF. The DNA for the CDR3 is TGTGCCAGCAGCACGGGACACCAGGCCCCCCAGTACTTC.

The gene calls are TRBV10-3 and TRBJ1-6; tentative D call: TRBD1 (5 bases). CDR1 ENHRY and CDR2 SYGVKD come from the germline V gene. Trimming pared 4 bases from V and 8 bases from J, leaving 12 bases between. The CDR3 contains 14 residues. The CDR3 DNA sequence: TGTGCCATCAGTGGGGGCTTGGTGGATTCACCCCTCCACTTT. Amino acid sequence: CAISGGLVDSPLHF.

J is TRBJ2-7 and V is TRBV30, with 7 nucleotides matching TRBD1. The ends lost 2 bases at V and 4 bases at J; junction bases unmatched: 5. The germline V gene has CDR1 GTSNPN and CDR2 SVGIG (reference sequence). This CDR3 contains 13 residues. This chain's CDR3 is CAWSSYRGYEQYF. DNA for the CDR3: TGTGCCTGGAGTTCATACAGGGGTTACGAGCAGTACTTC.

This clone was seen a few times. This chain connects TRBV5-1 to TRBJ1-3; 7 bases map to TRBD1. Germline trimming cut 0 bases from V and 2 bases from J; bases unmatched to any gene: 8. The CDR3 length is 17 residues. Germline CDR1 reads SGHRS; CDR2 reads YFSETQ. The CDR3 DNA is TGCGCCAGCAGCTTGGTCGGGTACAGGGGTGCTGGAAACACCATATATTTT. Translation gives CASSLVGYRGAGNTIYF.

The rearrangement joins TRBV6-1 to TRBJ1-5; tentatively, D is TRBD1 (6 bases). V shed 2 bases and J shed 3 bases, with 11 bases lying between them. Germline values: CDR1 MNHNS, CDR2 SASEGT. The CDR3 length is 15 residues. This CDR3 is CASSEHRASNQPQHF. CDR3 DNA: TGTGCCAGCAGTGAACACAGGGCCTCCAATCAGCCCCAGCATTTT.

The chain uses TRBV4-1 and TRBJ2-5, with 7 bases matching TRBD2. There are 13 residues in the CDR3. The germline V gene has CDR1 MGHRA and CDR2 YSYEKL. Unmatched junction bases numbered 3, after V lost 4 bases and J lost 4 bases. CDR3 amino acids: CASSLAGGETQYF. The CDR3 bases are TGCGCCAGCAGCCTAGCGGGCGGAGAGACCCAGTACTTC.

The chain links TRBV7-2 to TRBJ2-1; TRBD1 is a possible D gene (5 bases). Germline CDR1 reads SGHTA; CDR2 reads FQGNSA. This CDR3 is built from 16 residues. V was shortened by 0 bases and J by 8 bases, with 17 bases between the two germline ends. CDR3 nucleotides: TGTGCCAGCAGCTTAGCGCGGACACCTCCGGCCGATGAGCAGTTCTTC. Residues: CASSLARTPPADEQFF.

The CDR3 DNA reads as TGTGCCAGCAGCCAAGATCTCGCACTCACGATCTCTGGAAACACCATATATTTT. It yields the protein CASSQDLALTISGNTIYF. The V call is TRBV4-2, the J call TRBJ1-3, with D unresolved. The CDR3 runs to 18 residues. Germline lookup yields CDR1 LGHNA and CDR2 YNFKEQ. V lost 0 bases and J lost 0, with 15 bases in between.

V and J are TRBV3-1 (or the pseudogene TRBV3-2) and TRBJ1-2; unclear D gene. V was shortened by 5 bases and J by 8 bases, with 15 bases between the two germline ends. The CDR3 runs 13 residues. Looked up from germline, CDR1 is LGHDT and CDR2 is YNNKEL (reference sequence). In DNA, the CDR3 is TGTGCCAGCAGCTCTACACCCCGCCTGGGCTACACCTTC. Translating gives CASSSTPRLGYTF.

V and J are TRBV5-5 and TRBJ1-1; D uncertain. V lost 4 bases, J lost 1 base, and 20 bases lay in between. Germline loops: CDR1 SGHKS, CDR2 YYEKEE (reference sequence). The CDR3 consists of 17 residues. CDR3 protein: CASSHPPQGSGNTEAFF. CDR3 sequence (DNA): TGTGCCAGCAGCCACCCTCCACAAGGGTCCGGGAACACTGAAGCTTTCTTT.

Written as DNA, the CDR3 is TGTGCCAGTAGTATCTCAAAGGGACAAGAGACCCAGTACTTC. This translates into CASSISKGQETQYF. The rearrangement joins TRBV19 to TRBJ2-5; unclear D gene. The V end was cut by 3 bases, the J end by 2 bases, with 10 bases between. This CDR3 has 14 amino acids. In germline, CDR1 is LNHDA, CDR2 SQIVND (reference sequence).